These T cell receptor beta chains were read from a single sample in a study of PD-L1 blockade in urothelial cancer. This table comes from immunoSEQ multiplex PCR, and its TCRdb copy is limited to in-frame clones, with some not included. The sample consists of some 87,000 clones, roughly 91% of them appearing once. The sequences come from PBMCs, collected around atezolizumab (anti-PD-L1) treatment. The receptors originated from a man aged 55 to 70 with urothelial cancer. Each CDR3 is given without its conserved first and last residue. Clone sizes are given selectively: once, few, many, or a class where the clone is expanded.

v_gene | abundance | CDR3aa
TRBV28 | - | ASSSLTVYRGYT
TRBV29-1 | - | SVEEGTGGVRGYT
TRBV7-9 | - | ASSQGGSNQPQH
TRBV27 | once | ASRDTANTEAF
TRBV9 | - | ASSVGSSMSTDTQY
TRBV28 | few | ASTGYTADSYEQY
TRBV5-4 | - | ASSIGQGRGTGELF
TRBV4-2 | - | ASSPYATSGGETQY
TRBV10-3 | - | AISGTKGEQY
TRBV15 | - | ATSRYLDSDQPQH
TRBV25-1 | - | ASRRVEGGRTEAF
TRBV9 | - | ASSETGTVHEKLF
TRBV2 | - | ASRLGPRGEKLF
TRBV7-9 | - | ASSFVMGLAGSDTQY
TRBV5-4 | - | ASSVTSGFSYEQY
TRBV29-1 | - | SVARVHNEQF
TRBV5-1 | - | ASSRGQPTLLLYGYT
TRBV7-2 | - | ASSPDDRVGEKLF
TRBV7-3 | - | ASSLGQGSLTEAF
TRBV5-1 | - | ASGDRENSPLH
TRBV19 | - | ASSLPLRVLRDTGELF
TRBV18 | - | ASSPGAGGGGNEQF
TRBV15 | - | ATRRGLANTGELF
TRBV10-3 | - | AISESGGSNQPQH
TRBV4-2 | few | ASSPGMGNYEQY
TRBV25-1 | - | ASSEHGQGGFSYGYT
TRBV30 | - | AWSARGQGNQPQH
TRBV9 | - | ASSVEDRRAYGYT
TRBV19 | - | ASSRQGSWETQY
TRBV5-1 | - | ASRERDNQPQH
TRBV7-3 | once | ASSLGGGMNTEAF
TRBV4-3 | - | ASSQDAPGGSYEQY
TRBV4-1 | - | ASSQIWGGPETQY
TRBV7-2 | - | ASSFREAQTQY
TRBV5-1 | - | ASSLGAGGGQPQH
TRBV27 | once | ASSAGQPAGYNEQF
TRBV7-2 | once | ASSFMGEGRTQY
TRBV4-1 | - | ASSQAQREWGEQF
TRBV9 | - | ASSPSGRSYTGELF
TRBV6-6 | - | ASSYGQGAQDTEAF
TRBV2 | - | ASAVLTSGANVLT